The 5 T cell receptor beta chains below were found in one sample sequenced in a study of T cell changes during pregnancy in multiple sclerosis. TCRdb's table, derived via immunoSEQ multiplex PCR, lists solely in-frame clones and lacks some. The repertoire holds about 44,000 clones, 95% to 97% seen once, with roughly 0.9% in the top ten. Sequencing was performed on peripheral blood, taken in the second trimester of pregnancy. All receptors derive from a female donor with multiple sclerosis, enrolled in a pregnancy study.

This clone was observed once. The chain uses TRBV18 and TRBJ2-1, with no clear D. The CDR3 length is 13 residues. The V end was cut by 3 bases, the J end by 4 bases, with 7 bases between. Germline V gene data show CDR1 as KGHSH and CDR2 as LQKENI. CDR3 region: CASSPDTYNEQFF. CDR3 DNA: TGTGCCAGCTCACCCGACACGTACAATGAGCAGTTCTTC.

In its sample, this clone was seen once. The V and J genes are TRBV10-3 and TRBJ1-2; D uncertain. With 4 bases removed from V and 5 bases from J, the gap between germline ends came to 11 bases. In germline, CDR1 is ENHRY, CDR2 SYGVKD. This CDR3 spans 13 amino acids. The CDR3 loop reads CAISVEQLYGYTF. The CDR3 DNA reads TGTGCCATCAGTGTGGAACAGCTGTATGGCTACACCTTC.

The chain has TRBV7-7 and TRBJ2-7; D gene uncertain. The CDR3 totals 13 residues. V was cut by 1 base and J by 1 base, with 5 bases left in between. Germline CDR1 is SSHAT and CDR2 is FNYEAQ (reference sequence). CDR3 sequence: CASSLGRSYEQYF. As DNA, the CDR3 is TGTGCCAGCAGCTTAGGCCGGTCCTACGAGCAGTACTTC.

Here the CDR3 reads CASSITGTGSHEQYF. The CDR3 DNA is TGTGCCAGCAGTATAACCGGGACAGGGTCCCACGAGCAGTACTTC. The chain links TRBV6-1 to TRBJ2-7; TRBD1 agrees at 9 bases. The V segment lost 5 bases and the J segment 5 bases; nucleotides outside the gene matches: 10. CDR1 is MNHNS and CDR2 is SASEGT in the germline V gene. The CDR3 covers 15 residues.

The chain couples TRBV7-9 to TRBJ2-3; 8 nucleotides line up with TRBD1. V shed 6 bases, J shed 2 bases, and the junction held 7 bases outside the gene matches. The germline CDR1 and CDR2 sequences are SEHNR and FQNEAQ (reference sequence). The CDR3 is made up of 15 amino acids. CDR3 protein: CASSYTGGPTDTQYF. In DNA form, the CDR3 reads TGTGCCAGCAGTTACACAGGGGGGCCCACAGATACGCAGTATTTT.